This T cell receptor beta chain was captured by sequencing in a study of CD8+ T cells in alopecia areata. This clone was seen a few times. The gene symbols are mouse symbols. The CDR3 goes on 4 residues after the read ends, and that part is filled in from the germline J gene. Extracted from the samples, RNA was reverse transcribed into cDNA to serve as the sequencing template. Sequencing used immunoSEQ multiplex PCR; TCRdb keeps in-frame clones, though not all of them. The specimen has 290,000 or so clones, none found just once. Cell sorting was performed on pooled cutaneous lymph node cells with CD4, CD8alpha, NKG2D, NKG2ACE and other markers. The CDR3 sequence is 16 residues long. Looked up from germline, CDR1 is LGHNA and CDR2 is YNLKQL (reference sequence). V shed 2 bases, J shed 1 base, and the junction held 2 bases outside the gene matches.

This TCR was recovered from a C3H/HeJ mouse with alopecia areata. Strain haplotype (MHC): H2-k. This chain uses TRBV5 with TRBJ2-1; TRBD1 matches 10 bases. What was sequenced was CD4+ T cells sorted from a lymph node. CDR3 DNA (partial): TGTGCCAGCAGCCAACCGGGACAGGGGAACTATGCT. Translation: CASSQPGQGNYA. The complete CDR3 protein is CASSQPGQGNYAEQFF.